This note documents a single T cell receptor (beta chain) sequence. Its antigen is currently unknown. TCRdb's copy holds only in-frame clones and misses some; the assay was immunoSEQ multiplex PCR. The sample shows 150,000 to 200,000 clones, about 92% of them seen only once. The data stem from a study of T cell responses to AZD1222 COVID-19 vaccine. Notes on the study in general: Spike-specific TCR breadth and depth grew following two AZD1222 doses. Mostly white British, mostly female donors; authors suggested clonal diversity may be underestimated. Repertoires were obtained solely post-peak T cell response.

The V end was cut by 0 bases, the J end by 7 bases, with 11 bases between. The CDR3 length is 13 residues. CDR1 and CDR2 (germline): SGDLS, YYNGEE. The source of this sequence is an adult in good health. The chain joins TRBV9 to TRBJ2-7, with D perhaps matching TRBD2 (5 bases). This specimen was peripheral blood, taken on day 0 of AZD1222 vaccination. CDR3 region: CASSVGGAAEQYF. The DNA for the CDR3 is TGTGCCAGCAGCGTAGGGGGAGCGGCGGAGCAGTACTTC.